The entry below gives a single T cell receptor (beta chain) sequence along with its context. CDR1 and CDR2 from the germline V gene are SQVTM and ANQGSEA. The V gene end was trimmed by 6 bases and the J gene end by 5 bases; junction bases not matched to a gene: 9. The CDR3 has 13 residues. These data belong to a study of CD8 T cells in Susac syndrome. RNA was extracted with the RNeasy kit, and a quantity of about 0.45 to 1 ug was reverse transcribed using random hexamers. TCRdb ran MiXCR on the immunoSEQ multiplex PCR reads and lists one entry per CDR3 protein. The repertoire holds roughly 200,000 distinct CDR3 sequences, with about 95% as singletons. In blood CD8+ and CD4+ T cells, TCR beta underwent sequencing. TEMRA cells underwent FACS enrichment and CD8+ and CD4+ T cells underwent negative isolation.

The clonotype comes from a human donor in good health. Sequencing input: CD4+ T cells from PBMCs. The J gene is TRBJ1-1, the V gene TRBV29-1, with 7 bases lining up with TRBD1. In nucleotides, the CDR3 is TGCAGCGTCCATAACAGGGGCCTGACTGAAGCTTTCTTT. Translated: CSVHNRGLTEAFF.